In its sample, the clone carrying this T cell receptor beta chain was seen once. Some clones are missing from TCRdb's copy, which holds only in-frame ones; the method was immunoSEQ multiplex PCR. The sample has some 310,000 clones, more than 75% seen once; the top ten hold 1%. The entry originates in a study of blood T cell repertoires in COVID-19. This CDR3 is built from 13 residues. The germline gives CDR1 LGHNT, CDR2 FRNRAP. Trimming removed 6 bases at V and 7 bases at J, with 13 bases between. The specimen was peripheral blood. The receptor was derived from a man in his fifties with active or convalescent COVID-19. This rearrangement joins TRBV12-5 to TRBJ2-1; D ambiguous. This CDR3 reads CASGPNLGNEQFF. In DNA, the CDR3 is TGTGCTAGTGGCCCTAACCTAGGTAATGAGCAGTTCTTC.